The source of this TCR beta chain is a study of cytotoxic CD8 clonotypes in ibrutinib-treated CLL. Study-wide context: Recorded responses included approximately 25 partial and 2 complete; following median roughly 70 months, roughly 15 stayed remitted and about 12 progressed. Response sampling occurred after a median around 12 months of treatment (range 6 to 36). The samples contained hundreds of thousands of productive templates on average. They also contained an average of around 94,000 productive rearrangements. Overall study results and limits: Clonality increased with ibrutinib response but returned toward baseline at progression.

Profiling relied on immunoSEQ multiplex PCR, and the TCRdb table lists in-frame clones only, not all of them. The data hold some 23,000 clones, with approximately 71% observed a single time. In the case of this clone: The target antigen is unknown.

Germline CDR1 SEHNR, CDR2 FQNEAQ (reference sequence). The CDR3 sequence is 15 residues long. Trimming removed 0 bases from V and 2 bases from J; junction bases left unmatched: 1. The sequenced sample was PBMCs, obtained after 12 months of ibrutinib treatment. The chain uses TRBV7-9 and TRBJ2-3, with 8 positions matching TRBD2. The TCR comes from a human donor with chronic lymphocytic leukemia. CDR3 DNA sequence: TGTGCCAGCAGCTTAGCGCGGGGGGCCACAGATACGCAGTATTTT. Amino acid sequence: CASSLARGATDTQYF.